This T cell receptor (beta chain) came from a study of metastatic and nonmetastatic thyroid tumors. Study-wide findings and caveats: Benign nodules reportedly had significantly lower TCR beta diversity than malignant thyroid tumors in blood and tumor.

By share, this clone ranks as medium-sized. The target antigen is unknown. TCRdb reanalyzed the PCR reads with MiXCR. The sample yields about 15,000 clones, just under 35% seen once. Every patient underwent thyroid surgery untreated. The CDR3 loop spans 13 amino acids. Trimming shortened V by 7 bases and J by 1 base, and 10 bases separated the two germline ends. The germline V gene has CDR1 MNHNS and CDR2 SASEGT. The rearrangement joins TRBV6-1 to TRBJ2-5, with a possible D match to TRBD2 (5 bases). The sequence was obtained from a male donor with papillary thyroid cancer or a benign thyroid nodule (not recorded which). Some clones in this sample may be carry-over from other donors' samples. Specimen: tumor tissue. The CDR3 sequence: CASTDGLQETQYF. The CDR3 bases are TGTGCCAGCACCGACGGACTCCAAGAGACCCAGTACTTC.